A selection of T cell receptor beta chains follows, all from one sample in a study of Ad26.COV2.S vaccination and SARS-CoV-2 variants. Measured with immunoSEQ multiplex PCR; TCRdb has only the in-frame clones, and not every one. The sample shows roughly 700,000 clones, roughly nine tenths of them seen only once. This specimen was peripheral blood, taken in a trial of Ad26.COV2.S vaccine versus placebo. These receptors originate from a person aged 18-60 years who received the Ad26.COV2.S COVID-19 vaccine or a placebo. CDR3s leave out the opening cysteine and the closing phenylalanine or tryptophan. The order of the fields is V gene, J gene, CDR3 protein.

TRBV2,TRBJ2-1,ASSDLAGGYNEQF
TRBV9,TRBJ2-1,ASKLSEQF
TRBV16,TRBJ1-5,ASSQSTPGAQPQH
TRBV5-1,TRBJ1-4,ASSLAGGTHEKLF
TRBV6-5,TRBJ2-3,ASSSPDRGTQY
TRBV6-1,TRBJ1-2,ASSERYSAANYGYT
TRBV5-1,TRBJ1-4,ASGRATNEKLF
TRBV18,TRBJ1-6,ASTQATGMASPLH
TRBV24-1,TRBJ2-3,ATSPGSTDTQY
TRBV25-1,TRBJ1-2,ASRTGGDYGYT
TRBV5-4,TRBJ2-1,ASSSSRVDEQF
TRBV7-7,TRBJ2-2,ASSLDRGTGELF
TRBV20-1,TRBJ2-1,SARKRDEQF
TRBV7-3,TRBJ2-1,ASSAGQYNEQF
TRBV18,TRBJ2-7,ASSPPAGGPREQY
TRBV2,TRBJ2-7,ASSGGEQY
TRBV5-4,TRBJ1-5,ASSFRGGQPQH
TRBV9,TRBJ2-2,ASSGSGGANTGELF
TRBV4-2,TRBJ1-4,ASRGQGEEKLF
TRBV11-2,TRBJ2-7,ASSLVGTASEQY
TRBV27,TRBJ2-2,ASTISVGRDTGELF
TRBV2,TRBJ1-2,ASRDRGGYGYT
TRBV30,TRBJ1-2,AGGRVWGYGYT
TRBV19,TRBJ1-2,ASRRTGGSYGYT
TRBV6-5,TRBJ2-7,ASSYSRAGSTYEQY
TRBV19,TRBJ2-3,ASSQAGAPDTQY
TRBV4-1,TRBJ2-2,ASSQELGAGGRRDTGELF
TRBV19,TRBJ1-5,ASSTRDRNSNQPQH
TRBV7-9,TRBJ1-2,ASSLDLGTGSGYT
TRBV5-4,TRBJ2-7,ASSSSGLAVHEQY
TRBV11-2,TRBJ2-3,ASSATGTSGRDTQY
TRBV2,TRBJ1-3,ASSEGHSGNTIY
TRBV7-6,TRBJ1-2,ASSLEPETNYGYT
TRBV3-1/TRBV3-2,TRBJ1-3,ASSLGTVSGNTIY
TRBV5-6,TRBJ1-2,ASSTSGGNDYGYT
TRBV3-1/TRBV3-2,TRBJ2-7,ASGTRTPTVLY
TRBV7-9,TRBJ1-6,ASSTDRELSPLH
TRBV4-2,TRBJ2-3,ASSQDPRGRTDTQY
TRBV7-6,TRBJ2-3,ASSLAPGGPTDTQY
TRBV7-2,TRBJ2-3,ASSLGSSGQY
TRBV4-3,TRBJ1-2,ASSQASRGVLGYT
TRBV5-1,TRBJ2-1,ASSSGGGANEQF
TRBV24-1,TRBJ2-5,ATSDRRDRVGTREETQY
TRBV3-1/TRBV3-2,TRBJ2-7,ASSPGHGIRIEQY
TRBV18,TRBJ2-5,ASSPVFAGVPQETQY
TRBV5-1,TRBJ2-1,ASSLGLAGSREQF
TRBV27,TRBJ2-7,ASRDGSSYEQY
TRBV4-3,TRBJ2-3,ASSQDGAGSGDTQY
TRBV6-4,TRBJ1-1,ASKRDPNTEAF
TRBV30,TRBJ1-5,AWSMGTSQH
TRBV5-4,TRBJ2-3,ASSLAAGGGRSDTQY
TRBV19,TRBJ2-2,ASTTDRRNTGELF
TRBV5-7,TRBJ1-1,ASSMGLQGARTEAF
TRBV2,TRBJ1-5,ASRLRVSNQPQH